This T cell receptor beta chain was found in a study of regulatory T cells in long-lasting Graves disease. Germline CDR1 and CDR2: MNHEY and SMNVEV (reference sequence). This CDR3 contains 16 residues. Deletions cut 2 bases from V and 3 bases from J, with 16 bases between. Time point reported: newly diagnosed GD, antithyroid drugs for less than 3 months. Extracted PBMC RNA gave rise to the TCR library. Criteria from the American Thyroid Association guidelines were applied to diagnose Graves' disease. Study-wide findings and caveats: Sharing of public clonotypes was greater in persistent patients (under 3,000) than in new patients (around 1,000). Segments TRBV28, TRBJ1-2 and TRBJ2-5 showed preferential usage in persistent disease. Persistent Graves' patients showed less TCR diversity than newly diagnosed ones.

The table lists this clonotype with many counts. The antigen remains undetermined. In building TCR beta libraries, iRepertoire HTBI primers were used together with Arm-PCR of CDR3 regions. MiXCR, run by TCRdb on the multiplex PCR reads, gives a single entry per CDR3 protein. Of hundreds of thousands of distinct CDR3 sequences listed, 16% were seen once; the top ten hold more than 15%. This same sample was also taken into another study, of T cells in Graves' hyperthyroidism and ophthalmopathy.

The V call is TRBV27, the J call TRBJ1-1; a possible D gene is TRBD1 (6 bases). Source: peripheral blood mononuclear cells (PBMCs), taken at new diagnosis, from a patient treated with antithyroid drugs. This TCR came from a woman younger than 45 with Graves disease. The CDR3 protein is CASSLMGALTDTEAFF. CDR3 in DNA: TGTGCCAGCAGTTTAATGGGGGCGCTTACGGACACTGAAGCTTTCTTT.